This T cell receptor (beta chain) was observed in a study of PD-L1 blockade in urothelial cancer. Assay used: immunoSEQ multiplex PCR; TCRdb lists only in-frame clones, some missing. The sample holds 25,000 to 30,000 clones, about four fifths seen once. Trimming cost V 4 bases and J 0 bases; bases outside gene matches: 14. CDR3 length equals 19 residues. In germline, CDR1 is LNHDA, CDR2 SQIVND (reference sequence). Sample time point: peripheral blood 6 weeks after treatment start. This chain connects TRBV19 to TRBJ1-5; 8 bases align to TRBD1. This TCR came from a man between 65 and 85 years old with urothelial cancer. Sequences were derived from PBMCs, sampled around atezolizumab (anti-PD-L1) treatment. CDR3 loop: CASSTGLGDRPHSNQPQHF. CDR3 nucleotide sequence: TGTGCCAGTAGTACCGGACTGGGGGACAGGCCACATAGCAATCAGCCCCAGCATTTT.